This record concerns one T cell receptor (beta chain) sequence. Its matching antigen is unknown. Amplified regions were TCR beta CDR3 sequences from RNA transcripts. When the TCR CDR3 underwent first-round RT-PCR, the HTBI primer set was used. TCRdb recomputed calls from the multiplex PCR reads with MiXCR, one row per CDR3 protein. Of 500,000 to 600,000 distinct CDR3 sequences detected, about 43% appear once; the ten largest clones hold around 7.7%. CDR1 and CDR2 from the germline V gene are KGHSH and LQKENI. This CDR3 spans 13 amino acids. Trimming left V 6 bases short and J 2 bases short, with 11 bases between. This record belongs to a study of T cells in Graves' hyperthyroidism and ophthalmopathy. The study, taken as a whole, reports: Appearing also in blood were most of the thyroid clonotypes expanded above 0.001.

V is TRBV18 and J is TRBJ2-7; weak D call: TRBD1 (5 bases). Source material: peripheral blood or thyroid tissue (not recorded which). The source of this sequence is a woman aged 18-29 years with Graves' hyperthyroidism. The CDR3: CASSPQGTYEQYF. The CDR3 coding sequence is TGTGCCAGCTCGCCCCAGGGCACCTACGAGCAGTACTTC.